This T cell receptor (beta chain) was sequenced during a study of CD8+ T cells in alopecia areata. RNA was extracted and reverse transcribed into cDNA as the sequencing template. Profiling relied on immunoSEQ multiplex PCR, and the TCRdb table lists in-frame clones only, not all of them. The data show 200,000 to 250,000 clones, with around three fifths seen just once and more than 3.5% held by the top ten. Regarding the study as a whole: Tofacitinib produced a significant decrease in scalp clonality and in expanded CD8+ clones among the top 100. A great number of expanded lesional clones endured in scalp and blood during tofacitinib.

Stated treatment: oral pan-JAK inhibitor, 5-10 mg twice daily. The CDR3 extends over 14 amino acids. V lost 4 bases to trimming and J lost 4 bases; unmatched junction nucleotides: 7. The germline gives CDR1 SQVTM, CDR2 ANQGSEA. Worth noting for this clone: Its antigen is undetermined.

This chain joins TRBV29-1 and TRBJ2-7; TRBD2 matches at 10 bases. The receptor was isolated from a human donor with alopecia areata. The source was CD4+ T cells sorted from blood, collected at week 4, from a patient treated with tofacitinib. The CDR3 loop is CSVVGLAGDYEQYF. The CDR3 region has the DNA TGCAGCGTTGTCGGGCTAGCGGGGGATTACGAGCAGTACTTC.